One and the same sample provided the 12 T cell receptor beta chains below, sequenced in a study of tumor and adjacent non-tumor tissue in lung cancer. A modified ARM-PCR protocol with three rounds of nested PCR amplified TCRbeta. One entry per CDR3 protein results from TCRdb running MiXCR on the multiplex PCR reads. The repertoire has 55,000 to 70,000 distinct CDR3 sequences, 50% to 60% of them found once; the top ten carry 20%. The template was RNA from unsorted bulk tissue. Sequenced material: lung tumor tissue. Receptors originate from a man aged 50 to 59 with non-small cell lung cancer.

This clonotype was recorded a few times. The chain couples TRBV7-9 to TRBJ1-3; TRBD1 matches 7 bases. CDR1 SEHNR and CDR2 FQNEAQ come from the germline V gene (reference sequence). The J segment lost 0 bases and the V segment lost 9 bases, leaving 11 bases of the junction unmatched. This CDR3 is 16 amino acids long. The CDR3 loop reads CASSPPGGNSGNTIYF. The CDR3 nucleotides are TGTGCCAGTAGCCCGCCAGGGGGGAACTCTGGAAACACCATATATTTT.

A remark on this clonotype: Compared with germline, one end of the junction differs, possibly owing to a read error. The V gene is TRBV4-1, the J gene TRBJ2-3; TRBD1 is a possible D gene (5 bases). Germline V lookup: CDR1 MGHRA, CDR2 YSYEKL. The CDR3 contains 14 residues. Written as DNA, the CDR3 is TGCGCCAGCAGCCCAAACTGGCTCACAGGTACGCAGTATTTT. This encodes CASSPNWLTGTQYF.

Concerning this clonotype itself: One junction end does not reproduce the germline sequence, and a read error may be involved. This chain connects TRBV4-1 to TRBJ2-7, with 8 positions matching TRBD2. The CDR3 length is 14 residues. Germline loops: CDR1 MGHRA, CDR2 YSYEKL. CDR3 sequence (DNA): TGCACCAGCAGCCAAGGACTAGCTGCCTACGAGCAGCACTTC. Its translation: CTSSQGLAAYEQHF.

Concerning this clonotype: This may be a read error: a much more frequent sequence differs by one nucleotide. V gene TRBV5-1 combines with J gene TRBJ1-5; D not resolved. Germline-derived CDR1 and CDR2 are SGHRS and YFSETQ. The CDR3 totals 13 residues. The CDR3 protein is CASSLSWDQRQHF. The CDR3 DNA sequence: TGCGCCAGCAGCTTGAGCTGGGATCAGCGCCAGCATTTT.

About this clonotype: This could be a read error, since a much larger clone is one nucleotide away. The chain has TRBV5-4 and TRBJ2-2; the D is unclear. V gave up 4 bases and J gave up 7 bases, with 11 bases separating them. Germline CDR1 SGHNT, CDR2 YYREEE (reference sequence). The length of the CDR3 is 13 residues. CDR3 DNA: TGTGCCAGCAGCCCCACCAATGGCGGGGAGCTGTTTTTT. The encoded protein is CASSPTNGGELFF.

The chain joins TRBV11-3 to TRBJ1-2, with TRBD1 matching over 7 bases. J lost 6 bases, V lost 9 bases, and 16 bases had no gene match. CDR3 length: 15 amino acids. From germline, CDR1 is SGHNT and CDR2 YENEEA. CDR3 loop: CASSIRRQGAHGYTF. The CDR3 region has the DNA TGTGCCAGTAGCATCCGAAGACAGGGAGCCCATGGCTACACCTTC.

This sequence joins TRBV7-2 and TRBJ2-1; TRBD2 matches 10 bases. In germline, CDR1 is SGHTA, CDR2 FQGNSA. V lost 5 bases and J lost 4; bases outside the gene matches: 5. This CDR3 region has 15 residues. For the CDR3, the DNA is TGTGCCAGCAGCCTCGGACTAGCGGATTACAATGAGCAGTTCTTC. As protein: CASSLGLADYNEQFF.

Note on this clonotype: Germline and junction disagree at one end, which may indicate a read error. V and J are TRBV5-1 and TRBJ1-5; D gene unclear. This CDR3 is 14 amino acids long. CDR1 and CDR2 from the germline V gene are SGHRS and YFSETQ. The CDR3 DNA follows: TGCGCCGGCAGCCTATACAGACTGGATCAGCCCCAGCATTTT. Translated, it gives CAGSLYRLDQPQHF.

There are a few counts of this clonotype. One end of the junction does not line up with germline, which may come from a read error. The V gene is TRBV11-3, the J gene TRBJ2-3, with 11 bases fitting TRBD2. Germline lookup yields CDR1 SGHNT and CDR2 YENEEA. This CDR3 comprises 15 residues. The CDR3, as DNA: TGTGGCAGTAGCGCCGGGACTAGCGGCACAGATACGCAGTGTTTT. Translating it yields CGSSAGTSGTDTQCF.

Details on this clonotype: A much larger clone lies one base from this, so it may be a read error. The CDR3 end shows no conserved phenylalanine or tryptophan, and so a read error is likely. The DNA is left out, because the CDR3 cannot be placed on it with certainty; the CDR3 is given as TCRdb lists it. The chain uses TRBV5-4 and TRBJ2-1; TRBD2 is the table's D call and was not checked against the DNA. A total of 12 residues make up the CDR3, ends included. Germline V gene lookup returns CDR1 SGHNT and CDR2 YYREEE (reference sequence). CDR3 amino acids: CASSQTGTSSSL.

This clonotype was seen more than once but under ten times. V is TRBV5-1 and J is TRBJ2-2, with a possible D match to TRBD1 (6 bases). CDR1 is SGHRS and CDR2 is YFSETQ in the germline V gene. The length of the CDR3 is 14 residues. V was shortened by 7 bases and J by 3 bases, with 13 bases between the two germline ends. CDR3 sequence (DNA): TGCGCCAGCGGGAGCAGGGGCGACACCGGGGAGCTGTTTTTT. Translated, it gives CASGSRGDTGELFF.

For the CDR3, the DNA is TGCACTAGCAGCTGGGACCGGGACTACTCCTACGAGCAGTACTTC. As protein: CTSSWDRDYSYEQYF. V is TRBV5-1 and J is TRBJ2-7; 7 bases fit TRBD2. The CDR3 length is 15 residues. Germline V gives CDR1 SGHRS, CDR2 YFSETQ. The variable domain in full, with the rest retrieved from reference TRBV5-1 and TRBJ2-7, is KAGVTQTPRYLIKTRGQQVTLSCSPISGHRSVSWYQQTPGQGLQFLFEYFSETQRNKGNFPGRFSGRQFSNSRSEMNVSTLELGDSALYLCTSSWDRDYSYEQYFGPGTRLTVT.